This TCR beta chain was identified in a study of shared clonotypes between healthy human individuals. Germline loops: CDR1 MDHEN, CDR2 SYDVKM. CDR3 length equals 14 residues. V was shortened by 9 bases and J by 1 base, with 15 bases between the two germline ends. As for this clone: What it recognizes is unknown.

The study, taken as a whole, reports: Sorted-subset sequencing, rarefaction showed, was incomplete despite large depth. Approximately 4.6% of naive CD4 clonotypes were common to a handful of donors. Against clonotypes common to all four donors, non-shared ones had lower generation probabilities.

Every subset had its genomic DNA shared out evenly among several immunoSEQ plates. Clones were read by immunoSEQ multiplex PCR, and TCRdb kept only the in-frame ones, dropping some. The sample gives fewer than 400,000 clones, roughly 70% of which show up once; about 9.3% is in the top ten. The chain carries TRBV28 and TRBJ1-1; D uncertain. The receptor comes from a man younger than 45 in good health. Sequencing used memory CD4+ T cells sorted from blood. Described subset: CD45RA-negative fraction. The CDR3 here is CASNSPGQNTEAFF. As DNA, the CDR3 is TGTGCCAGTAATTCCCCCGGGCAGAACACTGAAGCTTTCTTT.